This T cell receptor (beta chain) was identified during a study of T cells in Graves' hyperthyroidism and ophthalmopathy. Findings of the study overall: Most thyroid clonotypes that were expanded above 0.001 also turned up in blood. The model identified upcoming ophthalmopathy a median approximately six months ahead of onset.

Authors of the study amplified TCR beta CDR3 regions from RNA transcripts. The HTBI primer set was used in a first-round RT-PCR of the TCR CDR3. TCRdb analysed the multiplex PCR reads with MiXCR anew, one entry per CDR3 protein. The table lists roughly 570,000 distinct CDR3 sequences, about half of them singletons. Hyperthyroidism of Graves' type that showed no ophthalmopathy progression within 18 months was stable. Not enrolled were patients with uncontrolled infection, other autoimmune disease, pregnancy or lactation. CDR1 is SGHTA and CDR2 is FQGNSA in the germline V gene. Trimming pared 4 bases from V and 1 base from J, leaving 13 bases between. This CDR3 region has 15 residues. This clonotype was seen ten or more times. Its antigen remains unknown.

The sample consisted of peripheral blood or thyroid tissue (not recorded which). This TCR derives from a young woman with Graves' hyperthyroidism. The chain combines TRBV7-2 with TRBJ1-2; D uncertain. The CDR3 loop is CASSSPGEYNYGYTF. The CDR3 nucleotides read TGTGCCAGCAGCTCCCCCGGAGAATATAACTATGGCTACACCTTC. The whole variable domain, filled in from reference TRBV7-2 and TRBJ1-2, reads GAGVSQSPSNKVTEKGKDVELRCDPISGHTALYWYRQSLGQGLEFLIYFQGNSAPDKSGLPSDRFSAERTGGSVSTLTIQRTQQEDSAVYLCASSSPGEYNYGYTFGSGTRLTVV.